A single T cell receptor (beta chain) is shown here with its context. This record belongs to a study of T cells after yellow fever vaccination. The germline CDR1 and CDR2 sequences are SGHVS and FQNEAQ. The CDR3 consists of 13 residues. V trimming: 5 bases; J trimming: 2 bases; junction bases outside the gene matches: 0. MiXCR, applied by TCRdb to the 5' RACE reads, yields one record per CDR3 protein. The data hold about 26,000 distinct CDR3 sequences, with 4.5% observed a single time. The sample was PBMCs, either bulk or a sorted T-cell subset (CD4+, CD8+, memory, or dextramer-sorted; not recorded which), taken on the day of the yellow fever booster vaccination. The V and J genes are TRBV7-8 and TRBJ2-7; TRBD2 agrees at 10 bases. This TCR came from a man between 18 and 35 years old who received the YFV17D yellow fever vaccine. CDR3: CASSGLAAYEQYV. The CDR3 DNA is TGTGCCAGCAGCGGACTAGCGGCCTACGAGCAGTACGTC.